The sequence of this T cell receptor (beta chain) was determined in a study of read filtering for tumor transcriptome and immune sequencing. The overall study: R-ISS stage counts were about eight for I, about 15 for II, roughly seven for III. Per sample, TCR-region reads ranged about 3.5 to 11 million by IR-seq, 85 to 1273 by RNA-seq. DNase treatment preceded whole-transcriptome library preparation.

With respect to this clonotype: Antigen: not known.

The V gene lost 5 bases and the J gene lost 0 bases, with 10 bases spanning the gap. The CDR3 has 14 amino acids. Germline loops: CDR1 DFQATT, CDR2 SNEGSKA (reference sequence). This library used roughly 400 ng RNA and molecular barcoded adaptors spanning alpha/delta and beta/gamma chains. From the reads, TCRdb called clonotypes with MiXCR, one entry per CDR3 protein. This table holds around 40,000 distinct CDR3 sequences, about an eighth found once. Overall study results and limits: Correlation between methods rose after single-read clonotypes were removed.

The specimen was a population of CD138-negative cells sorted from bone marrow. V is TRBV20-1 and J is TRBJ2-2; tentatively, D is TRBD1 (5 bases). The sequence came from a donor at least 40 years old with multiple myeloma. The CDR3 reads CSACLGANTGELFF. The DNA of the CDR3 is TGCAGTGCTTGTTTAGGGGCGAACACCGGGGAGCTGTTTTTT.